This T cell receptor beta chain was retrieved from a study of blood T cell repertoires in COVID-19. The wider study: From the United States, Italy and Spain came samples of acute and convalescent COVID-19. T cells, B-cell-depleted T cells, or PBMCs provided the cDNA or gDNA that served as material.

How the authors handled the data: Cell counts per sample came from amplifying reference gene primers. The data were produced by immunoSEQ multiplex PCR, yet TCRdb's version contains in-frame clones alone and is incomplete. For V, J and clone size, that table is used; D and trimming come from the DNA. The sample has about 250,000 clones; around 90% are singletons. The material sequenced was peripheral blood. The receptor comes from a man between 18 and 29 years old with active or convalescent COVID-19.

CDR3 loop: CASSRGVAGGIRNEQFF. For the CDR3, the DNA is TGTGCCAGCAGCCGCGGGGTAGCGGGAGGGATTCGGAATGAGCAGTTCTTC. The genes are TRBV14 and TRBJ2-1; TRBD2 aligns across 11 bases. The CDR3 has 17 amino acids. Germline V gene data show CDR1 as SGHDN and CDR2 as FVKESK. V lost 4 bases and J lost 7; bases outside the gene matches: 12.